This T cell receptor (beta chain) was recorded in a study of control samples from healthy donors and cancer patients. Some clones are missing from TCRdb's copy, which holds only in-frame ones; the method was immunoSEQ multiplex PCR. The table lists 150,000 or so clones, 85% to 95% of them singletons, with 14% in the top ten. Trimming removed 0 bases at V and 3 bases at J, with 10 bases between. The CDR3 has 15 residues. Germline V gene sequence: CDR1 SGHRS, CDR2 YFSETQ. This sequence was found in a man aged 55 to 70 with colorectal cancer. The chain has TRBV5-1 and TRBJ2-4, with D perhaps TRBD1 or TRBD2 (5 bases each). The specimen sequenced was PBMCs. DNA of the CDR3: TGCGCCAGCAGCTTGGGAGCAGGGAGCAAAAACATTCAGTACTTC. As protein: CASSLGAGSKNIQYF.